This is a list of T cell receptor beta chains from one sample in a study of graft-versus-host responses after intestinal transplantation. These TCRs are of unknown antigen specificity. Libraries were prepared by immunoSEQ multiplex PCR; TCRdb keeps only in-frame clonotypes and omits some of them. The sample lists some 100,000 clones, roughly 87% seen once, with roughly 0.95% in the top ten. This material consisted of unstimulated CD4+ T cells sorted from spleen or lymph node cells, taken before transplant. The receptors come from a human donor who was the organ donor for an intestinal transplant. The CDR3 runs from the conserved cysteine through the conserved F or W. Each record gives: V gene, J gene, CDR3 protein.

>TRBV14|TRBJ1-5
CASSYGQGAGPQHF
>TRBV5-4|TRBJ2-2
CASSLLRLGADGELFF
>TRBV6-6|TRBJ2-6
CASSYLPREINVLTF
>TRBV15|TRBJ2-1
CATSRDVSGANEQFF
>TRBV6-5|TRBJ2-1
CASSYSHRNEQFF
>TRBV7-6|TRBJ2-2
CASSLLLGTGELFF
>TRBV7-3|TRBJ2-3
CASSPEITDTQYF
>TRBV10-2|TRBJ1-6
CASSGLYNSPLHF
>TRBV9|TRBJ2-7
CASSVDRGSSYEQYF
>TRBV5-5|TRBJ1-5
CASSFSPGDQPQHF
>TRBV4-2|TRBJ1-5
CASSQGWRQPQHF
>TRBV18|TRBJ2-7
CASSPPAWAYEQYF
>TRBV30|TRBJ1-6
CAWSVLSGGKLHF
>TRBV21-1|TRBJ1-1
CASRRGEGCGTEAFF
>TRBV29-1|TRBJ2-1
CSVEKDRYNEQFF
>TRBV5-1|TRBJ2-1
CASSLDAVYNEQFF
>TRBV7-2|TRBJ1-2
CASSLGTDPYGYTF
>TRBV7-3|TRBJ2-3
CASSLRQGGGTDTQYF
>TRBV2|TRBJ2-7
CASALGVIGEQYF
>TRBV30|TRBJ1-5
CAWSVHTRSNQPQHF
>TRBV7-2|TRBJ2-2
CASSLLAGGTGELFF
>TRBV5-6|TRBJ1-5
CASSGGQGNNQPQHF
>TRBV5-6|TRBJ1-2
CASSFPTGNGYTF
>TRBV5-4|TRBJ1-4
CASSPNRGRLTTNEKLFF
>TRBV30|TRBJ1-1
CAWSGWGLDTEAFF
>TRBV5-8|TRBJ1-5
CASSNLRTGGIGQPQHF
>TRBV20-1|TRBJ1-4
CSARGGEKLFF
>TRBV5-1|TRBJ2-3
CASSLVGTGSTDTQYF
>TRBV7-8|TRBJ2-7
CASSLNSQGAHLYEQYF
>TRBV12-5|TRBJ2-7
CATLLTGLTYEQYF
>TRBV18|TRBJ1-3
CASSQTAAGGVFGNTIYF
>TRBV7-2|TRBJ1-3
CASSSSSGNTIYF
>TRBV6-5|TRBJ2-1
CASARGTGEYEQFF
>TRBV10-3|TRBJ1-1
CAISTTGTGNTEAFF
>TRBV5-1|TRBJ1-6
CASKGTENSPLHF
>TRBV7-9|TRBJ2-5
CASSSFATSGGGKETQYF
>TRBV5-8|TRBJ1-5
CASSPDSYDQPQHF
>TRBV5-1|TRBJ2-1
CASSPGTSAYNEQFF
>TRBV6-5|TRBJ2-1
CASSQGTEQFF
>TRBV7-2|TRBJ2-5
CASSLRGNGGPETQYF
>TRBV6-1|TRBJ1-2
CASILGQGPYYGYTF
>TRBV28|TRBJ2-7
CASSLRPRYEQYF
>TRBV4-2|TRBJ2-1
CASSRTEGLPNNEQFF
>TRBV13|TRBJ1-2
CASSPRQGGYGYTF
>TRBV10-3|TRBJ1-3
CAISPSGAGGEYTIYF
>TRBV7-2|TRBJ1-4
CASSLVPLGRGKLFF
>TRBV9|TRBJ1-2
CASSLWTGANYGYTF
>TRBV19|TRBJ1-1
CASSIRGNTEAFF
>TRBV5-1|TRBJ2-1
CASSLGGLNNEQFF
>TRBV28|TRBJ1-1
CASSPLPQGNVNRAFF
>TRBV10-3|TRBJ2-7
CAITTGLSYEQYF
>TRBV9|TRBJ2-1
CASSVENRVYNEQFF
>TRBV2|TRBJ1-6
CASSDRDSNNSPLHF
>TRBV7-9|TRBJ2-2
CASSLGTTNTGELFF
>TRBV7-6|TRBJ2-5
CASSLGSVATQYF